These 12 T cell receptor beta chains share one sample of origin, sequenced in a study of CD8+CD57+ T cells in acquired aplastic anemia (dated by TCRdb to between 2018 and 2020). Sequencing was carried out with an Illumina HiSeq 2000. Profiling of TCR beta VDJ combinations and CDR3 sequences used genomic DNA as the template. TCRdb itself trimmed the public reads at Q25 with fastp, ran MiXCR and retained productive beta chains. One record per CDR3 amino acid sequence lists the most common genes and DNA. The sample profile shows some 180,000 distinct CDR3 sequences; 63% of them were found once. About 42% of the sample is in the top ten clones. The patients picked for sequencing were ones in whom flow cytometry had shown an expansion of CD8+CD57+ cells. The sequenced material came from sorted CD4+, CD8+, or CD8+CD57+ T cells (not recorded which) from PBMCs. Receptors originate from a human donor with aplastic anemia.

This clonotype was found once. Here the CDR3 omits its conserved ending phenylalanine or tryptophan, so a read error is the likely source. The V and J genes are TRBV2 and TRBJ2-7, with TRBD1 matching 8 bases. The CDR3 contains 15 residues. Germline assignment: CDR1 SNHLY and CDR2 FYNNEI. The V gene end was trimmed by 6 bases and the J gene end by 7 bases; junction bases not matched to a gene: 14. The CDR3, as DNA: TGTGCCAGCAGGTCGATGGGACAGGTCACAGAGGAGCAGTACCTC. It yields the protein CASRSMGQVTEEQYL.

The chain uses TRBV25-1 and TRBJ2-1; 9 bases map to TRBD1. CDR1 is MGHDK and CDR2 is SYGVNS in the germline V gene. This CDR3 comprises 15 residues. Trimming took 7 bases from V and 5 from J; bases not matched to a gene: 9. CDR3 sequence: CASNGGQGKDNEQFF. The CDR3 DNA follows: TGTGCCAGCAATGGTGGACAGGGGAAGGACAATGAGCAGTTCTTC.

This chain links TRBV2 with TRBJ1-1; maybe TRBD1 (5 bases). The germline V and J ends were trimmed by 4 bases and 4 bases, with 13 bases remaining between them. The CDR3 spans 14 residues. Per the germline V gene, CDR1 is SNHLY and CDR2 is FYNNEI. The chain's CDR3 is CASSGPGKGTEAFF. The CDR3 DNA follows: TGTGCCAGCAGTGGTCCAGGGAAAGGCACTGAAGCTTTCTTT.

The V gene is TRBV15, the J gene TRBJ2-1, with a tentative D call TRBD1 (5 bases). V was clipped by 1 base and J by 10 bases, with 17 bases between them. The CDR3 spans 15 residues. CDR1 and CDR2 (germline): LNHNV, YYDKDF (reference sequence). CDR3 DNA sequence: TGTGCCACCAGCAGAGGCCGTGAACAGGCTTACGAGCAGTTCTTC. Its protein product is CATSRGREQAYEQFF.

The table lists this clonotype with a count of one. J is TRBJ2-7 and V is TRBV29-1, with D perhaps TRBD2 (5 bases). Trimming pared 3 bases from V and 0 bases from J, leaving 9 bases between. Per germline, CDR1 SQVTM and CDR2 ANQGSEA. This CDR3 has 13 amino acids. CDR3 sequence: CSVEGRFSYEQYF. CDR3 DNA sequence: TGCAGCGTTGAGGGGAGATTCTCCTACGAGCAGTACTTC.

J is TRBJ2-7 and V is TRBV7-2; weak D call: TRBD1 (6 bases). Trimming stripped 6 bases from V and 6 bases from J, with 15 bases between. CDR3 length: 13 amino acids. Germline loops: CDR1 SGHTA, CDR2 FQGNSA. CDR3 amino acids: CASRISGGSEQYF. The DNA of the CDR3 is TGTGCCAGCAGGATTAGTGGGGGCAGCGAGCAGTACTTC. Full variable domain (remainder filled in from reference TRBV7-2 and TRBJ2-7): GAGVSQSPSNKVTEKGKDVELRCDPISGHTALYWYRQSLGQGLEFLIYFQGNSAPDKSGLPSDRFSAERTGGSVSTLTIQRTQQEDSAVYLCASRISGGSEQYFGPGTRLTVT.

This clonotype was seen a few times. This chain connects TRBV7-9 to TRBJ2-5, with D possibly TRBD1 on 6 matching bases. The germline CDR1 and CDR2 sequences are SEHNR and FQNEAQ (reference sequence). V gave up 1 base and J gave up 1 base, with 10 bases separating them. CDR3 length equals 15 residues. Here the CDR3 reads CASSLGWGRQETQYF. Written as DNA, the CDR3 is TGTGCCAGCAGCTTAGGATGGGGGCGCCAAGAGACCCAGTACTTC.

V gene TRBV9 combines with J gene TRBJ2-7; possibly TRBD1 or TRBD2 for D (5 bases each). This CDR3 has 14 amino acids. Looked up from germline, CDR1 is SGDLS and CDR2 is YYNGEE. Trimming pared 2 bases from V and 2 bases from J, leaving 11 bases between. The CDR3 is CASSVRDGTYEQYF. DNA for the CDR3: TGTGCCAGCAGCGTCCGGGACGGAACCTACGAGCAGTACTTC.

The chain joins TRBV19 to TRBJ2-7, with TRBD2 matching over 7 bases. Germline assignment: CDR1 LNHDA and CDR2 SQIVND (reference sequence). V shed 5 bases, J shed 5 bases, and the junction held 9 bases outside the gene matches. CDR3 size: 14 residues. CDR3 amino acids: CASSDLGRFHEQYF. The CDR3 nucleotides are TGTGCCAGTAGTGACCTCGGGAGGTTCCACGAGCAGTACTTC.

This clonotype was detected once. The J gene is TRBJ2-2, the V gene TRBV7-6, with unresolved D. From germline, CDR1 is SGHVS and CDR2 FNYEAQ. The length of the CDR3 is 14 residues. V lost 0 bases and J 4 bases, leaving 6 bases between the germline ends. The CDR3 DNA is TGTGCCAGCAGCTTAGCGCGCAGCACCGGGGAGCTGTTTTTT. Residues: CASSLARSTGELFF.

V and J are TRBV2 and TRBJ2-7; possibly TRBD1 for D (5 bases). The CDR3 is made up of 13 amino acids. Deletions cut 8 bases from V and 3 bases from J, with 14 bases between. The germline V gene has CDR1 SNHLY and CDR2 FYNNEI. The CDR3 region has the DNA TGTGCCAGCGGTTTAGGGCAGGGCTACGAGCAGTACTTC. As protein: CASGLGQGYEQYF.

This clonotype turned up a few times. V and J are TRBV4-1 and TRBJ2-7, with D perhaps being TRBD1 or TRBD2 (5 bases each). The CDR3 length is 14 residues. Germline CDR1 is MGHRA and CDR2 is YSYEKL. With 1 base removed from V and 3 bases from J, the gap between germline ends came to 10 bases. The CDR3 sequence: CASSQVRGDYEQYF. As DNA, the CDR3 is TGCGCCAGCAGCCAAGTCCGAGGGGACTACGAGCAGTACTTC.